The rows below give T cell receptor beta chains drawn from one sample of a study of molecular identifiers for immune sequencing clone quantification. Each CDR3 protein gets one entry after TCRdb re-called the PCR reads with MiXCR. The data hold 460,000 or so distinct CDR3 sequences, with about a quarter observed a single time. Sequencing was carried out using naive CD8+ T cells from blood, with Jurkat cell RNA spiked in. These receptors originate from a human donor in good health. Some libraries in this study had Jurkat cell RNA spiked in. CDR3s include the opening cysteine and the closing phenylalanine or tryptophan. The D gene is left open where the match is weak. Size is omitted from some rows. Given values are once, few, many or a class for expanded clones.

J gene | clone size | D gene | V gene | CDR3 DNA | CDR3 protein
TRBJ2-7 | many | . | TRBV20-1 | TGCAGTGCTGAACCGTATTACGAGCAGTACTTC | CSAEPYYEQYF
TRBJ2-2 | . | . | TRBV2 | TGTGCCAGCGCCCCGGGCGGGGCGGGCGGGGAGCTGTTTTTT | CASAPGGAGGELFF
TRBJ1-1 | many | . | TRBV30 | TGTGCCTGGAGTGTGAGGTCTGTGACCGGACGGGCTTTCTTT | CAWSVRSVTGRAFF
TRBJ1-1 | many | . | TRBV6-5 | TGTGCCAGCTATGCGGGGCTGGTCTGGGACACTGAAGCTTTCTTT | CASYAGLVWDTEAFF
TRBJ2-5 | . | TRBD2 | TRBV20-1 | TGCAGTGCGCCACTAGCGGGGGACTACCAAGAGACCCAGTACTTC | CSAPLAGDYQETQYF
TRBJ2-1 | few | . | TRBV11-2 | TGTGCCAGCAGCTTATTAGGGTTGGATGAGCAGTTCTTC | CASSLLGLDEQFF
TRBJ1-2 | . | . | TRBV5-3 | TGTGCCAGCAGCGCGGACATAGAGGAAACCTTC | CASSADIEETF
TRBJ2-3 | many | TRBD1 | TRBV9 | TGTGCCAGCAGCGTAGGTGAGGGGGCCGAGGATACGCAGTATTTT | CASSVGEGAEDTQYF
TRBJ1-1 | few | TRBD1 | TRBV12-3/TRBV12-4 | TGTGCCAGCAGTTTAGCGCGAGGGACAGGCGTGAACACTGAAGCTTTCTTT | CASSLARGTGVNTEAFF
TRBJ2-5 | many | TRBD2 | TRBV6-1 | TGTGCCAGCAGCCTCGTAGCGGGGGGAGAGACCCAGTACTTC | CASSLVAGGETQYF
TRBJ2-7 | . | TRBD1 | TRBV9 | TGTGCCAGCAGCTCTCGGCCGGGACAGGGTTTAGAGGTCGAGCAGTACTTC | CASSSRPGQGLEVEQYF
TRBJ2-5 | few | TRBD2 | TRBV5-4 | TGTGCCAGCCGATCTCTCTATACTAGCGGGGTAACGGGGTACCAAGAGACCCAGTACTTC | CASRSLYTSGVTGYQETQYF
TRBJ2-2 | . | . | TRBV3-1 | TGTGCCAGCAGCGCCCGGGACTCACAAACCCCTGGAGGCGGGGAGCTGTTTTTT | CASSARDSQTPGGGELFF
TRBJ2-3 | few | . | TRBV30 | TGTGCCTGGAGTGCCATCACAGATACGCAGTATTTT | CAWSAITDTQYF
TRBJ2-7 | many | TRBD1 | TRBV7-9 | TGTGCCAGCAGCGCCTCGACAGGGGGCGAGGATTGGTACGAGCAGTACTTC | CASSASTGGEDWYEQYF
TRBJ2-3 | many | . | TRBV7-9 | TGTGCCAGCATCTTAGACCTAGATACGCAGTATTTT | CASILDLDTQYF
TRBJ2-1 | once | . | TRBV5-1 | TGCGCCAGCAGCTTGTATACGTCCATCTCCTACAATGAGCAGTTCTTC | CASSLYTSISYNEQFF
TRBJ1-2 | . | . | TRBV12-3/TRBV12-4 | TGTGCCAGCAGTTTAGACCGGGACTATGGCTACACCTTC | CASSLDRDYGYTF
TRBJ2-5 | . | . | TRBV14 | TGTGCCAGCATTATGGAGGTTCCGGCGCAAGAGACCCAGTACTTC | CASIMEVPAQETQYF
TRBJ1-4 | few | TRBD1 | TRBV2 | TGTGCCAGCAGGACTCCCCGGGGACAGCCGGCGGTTGGGGATGAAAAACTGTTTTTT | CASRTPRGQPAVGDEKLFF
TRBJ2-3 | many | . | TRBV30 | TGTGCCTGGATGGTAGGGGAAGACACAGATACGCAGTATTTT | CAWMVGEDTDTQYF
TRBJ2-5 | many | TRBD2 | TRBV7-6 | TGTGCCAGCAGCCCAAGCGGGACTAGGGTAGAGACCCAGTACTTC | CASSPSGTRVETQYF
TRBJ2-6 | . | . | TRBV3-1 | TGTGCCAGCAGCCAATGGGCAGAACACTCTGGGGCCAACGTCCTGACTTTC | CASSQWAEHSGANVLTF
TRBJ2-7 | few | . | TRBV4-3 | TGCGCCAGCAGCCGAGATCGGGGGCGTACGGGCGAGCAGTACTTC | CASSRDRGRTGEQYF
TRBJ2-3 | many | TRBD2 | TRBV2 | TGTGCCAGCAGCCCCTTAGCGGGATCTGATACGCAGTATTTT | CASSPLAGSDTQYF
TRBJ2-1 | . | TRBD1 | TRBV19 | TGTGCCAGTAGTATAGCTTCCGGGACAGGGTACAATGAGCAGTTCTTC | CASSIASGTGYNEQFF
TRBJ2-5 | . | . | TRBV24-1 | TGTGCCACCAGTGAGGTAGAGGGGGAGACCCAGTACTTC | CATSEVEGETQYF
TRBJ1-1 | few | . | TRBV7-9 | TGTGCCAGCAGCTTATTTGTCGGAGTCTCACCTGAAGCTTTCTTT | CASSLFVGVSPEAFF
TRBJ1-2 | . | TRBD1 | TRBV15 | TGTGCCACCAGCCCGGACAGGGGGCGCTCGGGCTATGGCTACACCTTC | CATSPDRGRSGYGYTF
TRBJ2-1 | . | TRBD2 | TRBV25-1 | TGTGCCAGCAGTGTGGGACCTTCAACCGCGGGGGACCACAATGAGCAGTTCTTC | CASSVGPSTAGDHNEQFF
TRBJ2-2 | once | TRBD2 | TRBV30 | TGTGCCTGGGGGACTATCACCGGGGAGCTGTTTTTT | CAWGTITGELFF
TRBJ2-5 | many | TRBD2 | TRBV7-2 | TGTGCCAGCAGCGGGCGGGGGGGGGTAGATTGGACCCAGTACTTC | CASSGRGGVDWTQYF